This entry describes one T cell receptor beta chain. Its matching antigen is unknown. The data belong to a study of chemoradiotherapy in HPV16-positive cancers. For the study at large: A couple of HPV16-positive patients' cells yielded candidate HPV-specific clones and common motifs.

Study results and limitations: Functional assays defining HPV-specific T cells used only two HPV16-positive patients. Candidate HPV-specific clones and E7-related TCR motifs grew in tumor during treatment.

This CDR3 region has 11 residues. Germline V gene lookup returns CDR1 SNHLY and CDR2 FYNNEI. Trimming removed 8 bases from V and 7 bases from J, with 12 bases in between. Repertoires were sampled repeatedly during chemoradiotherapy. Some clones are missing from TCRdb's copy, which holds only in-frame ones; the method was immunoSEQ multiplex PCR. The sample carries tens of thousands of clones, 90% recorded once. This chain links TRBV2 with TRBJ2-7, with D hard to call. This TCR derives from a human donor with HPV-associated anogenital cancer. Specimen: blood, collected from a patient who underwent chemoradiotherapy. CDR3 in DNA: TGTGCCAGCGGTAGGGATGGGGAGCAGTACTTC. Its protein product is CASGRDGEQYF.